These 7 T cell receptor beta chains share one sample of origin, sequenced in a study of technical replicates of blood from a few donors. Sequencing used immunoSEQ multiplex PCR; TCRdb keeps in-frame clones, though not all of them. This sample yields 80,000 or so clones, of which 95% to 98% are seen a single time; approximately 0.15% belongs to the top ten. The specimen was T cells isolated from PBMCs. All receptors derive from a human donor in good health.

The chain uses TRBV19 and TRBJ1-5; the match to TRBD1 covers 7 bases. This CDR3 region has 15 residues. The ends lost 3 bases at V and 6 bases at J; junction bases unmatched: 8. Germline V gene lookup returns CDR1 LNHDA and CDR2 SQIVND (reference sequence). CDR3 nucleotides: TGTGCCAGTAGTATTAAGGGACAGAGGGTTCAGCCCCAGCATTTT. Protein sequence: CASSIKGQRVQPQHF.

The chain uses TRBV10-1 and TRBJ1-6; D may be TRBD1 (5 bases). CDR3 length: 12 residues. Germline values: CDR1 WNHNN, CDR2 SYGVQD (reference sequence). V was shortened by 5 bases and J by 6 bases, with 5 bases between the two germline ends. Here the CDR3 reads CASSRGNSPLHF. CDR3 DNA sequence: TGCGCCAGCAGTAGGGGTAATTCACCCCTCCACTTT.

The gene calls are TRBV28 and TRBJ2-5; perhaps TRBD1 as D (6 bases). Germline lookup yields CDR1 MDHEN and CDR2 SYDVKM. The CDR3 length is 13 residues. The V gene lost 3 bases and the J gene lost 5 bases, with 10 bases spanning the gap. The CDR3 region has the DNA TGTGCCAGCAGTTTTGGGGGCGCGGAGACCCAGTACTTC. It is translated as CASSFGGAETQYF.

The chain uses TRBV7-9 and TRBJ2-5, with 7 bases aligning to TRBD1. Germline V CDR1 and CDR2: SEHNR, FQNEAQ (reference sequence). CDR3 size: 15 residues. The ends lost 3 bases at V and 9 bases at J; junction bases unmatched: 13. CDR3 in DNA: TGTGCCAGCAGCTTCCCGGGACAGAGTTTCGTGGCCCAGTACTTC. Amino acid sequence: CASSFPGQSFVAQYF.

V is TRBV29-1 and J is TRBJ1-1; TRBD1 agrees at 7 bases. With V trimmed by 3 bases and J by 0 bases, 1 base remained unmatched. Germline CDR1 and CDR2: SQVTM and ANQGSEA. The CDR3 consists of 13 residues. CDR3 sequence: CSVEGQMNTEAFF. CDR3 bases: TGCAGCGTTGAGGGACAGATGAACACTGAAGCTTTCTTT.

The CDR3 reads CASSYVGGASGELFF. The CDR3 DNA is TGTGCCAGCAGCTACGTCGGCGGGGCTTCCGGGGAGCTGTTTTTT. V is TRBV7-7 and J is TRBJ2-2, with a weak D call TRBD2 (6 bases). The CDR3 loop spans 15 amino acids. From germline, CDR1 is SSHAT and CDR2 FNYEAQ (reference sequence). V lost 4 bases to trimming and J lost 6 bases, with 15 bases between them.

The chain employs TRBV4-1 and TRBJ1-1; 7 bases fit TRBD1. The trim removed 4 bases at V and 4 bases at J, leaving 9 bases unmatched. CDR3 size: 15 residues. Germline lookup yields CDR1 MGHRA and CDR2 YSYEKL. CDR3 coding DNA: TGCGCCAGCAGCCTAACGAGACAGGGAGGCACTGAAGCTTTCTTT. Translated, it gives CASSLTRQGGTEAFF.